Listed below are T cell receptor beta chains from one sample, sequenced in a study of shared clonotypes between healthy human individuals. Data came from immunoSEQ multiplex PCR; TCRdb stores just in-frame clones and leaves some out. The sample holds roughly 2,300,000 clones, 85% to 95% seen once. The sample taken for sequencing was naive CD4+ T cells from PBMCs. All receptors come from a young man in good health. Some clones in this sample may be carry-over from other donors' samples. CDR3s include the opening cysteine and the closing phenylalanine or tryptophan. A D gene is named only where the DNA matches it firmly. The size of a clone is reported for some rows only, either as once, few or many, or as a class for expanded clones.

>TRBJ2-1|TRBV4-2|TRBD2|-
TGTGCCAGCAGCCAATCCGGACCCGGGACTAGCGCCAACAATGAGCAGTTCTTC
CASSQSGPGTSANNEQFF
>TRBJ1-1|TRBV28|TRBD1|-
TGTGCCAGCAGTTCGGGACAGGGAGAGGCTGAAGCTTTCTTT
CASSSGQGEAEAFF
>TRBJ1-4|TRBV7-2|-|-
TGTGCCAGCAGCTTAATAGGGGCTCAGGATGAAAAACTGTTTTTT
CASSLIGAQDEKLFF
>TRBJ2-2|TRBV11-2|-|once
TGTGCCAGCAGCGTACACCCGGTGCACACCGGGGAGCTGTTTTTT
CASSVHPVHTGELFF
>TRBJ1-3|TRBV6-1|-|-
TGTGCCAGCAGTGAATATTGGGGACGGAACTCTGGAAACACCATATATTTT
CASSEYWGRNSGNTIYF
>TRBJ2-7|TRBV6-5|-|-
TGTGCCAGCAGTTACACATCGGGAGGGGGCCACGAGCAGTACTTC
CASSYTSGGGHEQYF
>TRBJ2-1|TRBV29-1|-|once
TGCAGCGTTGAAAGAGATGAGCAGTTCTTC
CSVERDEQFF
>TRBJ2-3|TRBV28|-|-
TGTGCCAGCAGACTCCAGAGCGGACGTGGGACAGATACGCAGTATTTT
CASRLQSGRGTDTQYF
>TRBJ2-1|TRBV7-2|-|-
TGTGCCAGCACCATAGAACTAGCCGGCAATGAGCAGTTCTTC
CASTIELAGNEQFF
>TRBJ1-5|TRBV9|TRBD1|-
TGTGCCAGCAGCTTCACGGGACAGGTAGGACAGCCCCAGCATTTT
CASSFTGQVGQPQHF
>TRBJ2-1|TRBV2|TRBD2|-
TGTGCCAGCAGGAAGCGGGAGGGCTCCTACAATGAGCAGTTCTTC
CASRKREGSYNEQFF
>TRBJ2-7|TRBV18|TRBD2|-
TGTGCCAGCTCACCTACCCCAGGACTAGCGGGAGGCGCCGGGGTAAGGGGAGGCTACGAGCAGTACTTC
CASSPTPGLAGGAGVRGGYEQYF
>TRBJ2-7|TRBV7-2|TRBD1|-
TGTGCCAGCAGCTTGACAGGGAATTACGAGCAGTACTTC
CASSLTGNYEQYF
>TRBJ1-1|TRBV5-1|-|-
TGCGCCAGCAGCTTACCGGAGAACACTGAAGCTTTCTTT
CASSLPENTEAFF
>TRBJ2-7|TRBV5-4|-|-
TGTGCCAGCAGCACGGGACCCCCCTACGAGCAGTACTTC
CASSTGPPYEQYF
>TRBJ2-1|TRBV27|TRBD2|-
TGTGCCAGCAGTTTTCTAGCGGGGTCAACGGATGAGCAGTTCTTC
CASSFLAGSTDEQFF
>TRBJ2-7|TRBV5-1|-|-
TGCGCCAGCAGCTTGGGGCTCCAGAGCTCCTACGAGCAGTACTTC
CASSLGLQSSYEQYF
>TRBJ1-2|TRBV5-1|-|-
TGCGCCAGCAGCTTGCAGGGTTATTATGGCTACACCTTC
CASSLQGYYGYTF
>TRBJ2-1|TRBV4-2|-|-
TGTGCCAGCAGCCGCGACGGGGCGGAGGGCGATGAGCAGTTCTTC
CASSRDGAEGDEQFF
>TRBJ2-3|TRBV9|-|-
TGTGCCAGCAGCGTCAAACAGGACTTACTCGCAGATACGCAGTATTTT
CASSVKQDLLADTQYF
>TRBJ2-5|TRBV10-3|-|-
TGTGCCATCAGTGTACACCTAGTAAGGGAGACCCAGTACTTC
CAISVHLVRETQYF
>TRBJ1-4|TRBV25-1|-|-
TGTGCCACCCTCGACAGGACTAATGAAAAACTGTTTTTT
CATLDRTNEKLFF
>TRBJ1-2|TRBV7-9|-|-
TGTGCCAGCAGCTTAGCGGCGGGCTACTATGGCTACACCTTC
CASSLAAGYYGYTF
>TRBJ2-5|TRBV4-2|TRBD2|-
TGTGCCAGCAGCCAAGGTATTACTAGCGGGCCACAAGAGACCCAGTACTTC
CASSQGITSGPQETQYF
>TRBJ2-1|TRBV28|-|-
TGTGCCAGCAGTTTGCTATTCACCTACAATGAGCAGTTCTTC
CASSLLFTYNEQFF
>TRBJ1-1|TRBV2|-|once
TGTGCCAGCAAGCTCCGGAACACTGAAGCTTTCTTT
CASKLRNTEAFF
>TRBJ1-4|TRBV4-3|-|-
TGCGCCAGCAGCCTCTACGTCCGGGACGGATTTAATGGGAAACTGTTTTTT
CASSLYVRDGFNGKLFF